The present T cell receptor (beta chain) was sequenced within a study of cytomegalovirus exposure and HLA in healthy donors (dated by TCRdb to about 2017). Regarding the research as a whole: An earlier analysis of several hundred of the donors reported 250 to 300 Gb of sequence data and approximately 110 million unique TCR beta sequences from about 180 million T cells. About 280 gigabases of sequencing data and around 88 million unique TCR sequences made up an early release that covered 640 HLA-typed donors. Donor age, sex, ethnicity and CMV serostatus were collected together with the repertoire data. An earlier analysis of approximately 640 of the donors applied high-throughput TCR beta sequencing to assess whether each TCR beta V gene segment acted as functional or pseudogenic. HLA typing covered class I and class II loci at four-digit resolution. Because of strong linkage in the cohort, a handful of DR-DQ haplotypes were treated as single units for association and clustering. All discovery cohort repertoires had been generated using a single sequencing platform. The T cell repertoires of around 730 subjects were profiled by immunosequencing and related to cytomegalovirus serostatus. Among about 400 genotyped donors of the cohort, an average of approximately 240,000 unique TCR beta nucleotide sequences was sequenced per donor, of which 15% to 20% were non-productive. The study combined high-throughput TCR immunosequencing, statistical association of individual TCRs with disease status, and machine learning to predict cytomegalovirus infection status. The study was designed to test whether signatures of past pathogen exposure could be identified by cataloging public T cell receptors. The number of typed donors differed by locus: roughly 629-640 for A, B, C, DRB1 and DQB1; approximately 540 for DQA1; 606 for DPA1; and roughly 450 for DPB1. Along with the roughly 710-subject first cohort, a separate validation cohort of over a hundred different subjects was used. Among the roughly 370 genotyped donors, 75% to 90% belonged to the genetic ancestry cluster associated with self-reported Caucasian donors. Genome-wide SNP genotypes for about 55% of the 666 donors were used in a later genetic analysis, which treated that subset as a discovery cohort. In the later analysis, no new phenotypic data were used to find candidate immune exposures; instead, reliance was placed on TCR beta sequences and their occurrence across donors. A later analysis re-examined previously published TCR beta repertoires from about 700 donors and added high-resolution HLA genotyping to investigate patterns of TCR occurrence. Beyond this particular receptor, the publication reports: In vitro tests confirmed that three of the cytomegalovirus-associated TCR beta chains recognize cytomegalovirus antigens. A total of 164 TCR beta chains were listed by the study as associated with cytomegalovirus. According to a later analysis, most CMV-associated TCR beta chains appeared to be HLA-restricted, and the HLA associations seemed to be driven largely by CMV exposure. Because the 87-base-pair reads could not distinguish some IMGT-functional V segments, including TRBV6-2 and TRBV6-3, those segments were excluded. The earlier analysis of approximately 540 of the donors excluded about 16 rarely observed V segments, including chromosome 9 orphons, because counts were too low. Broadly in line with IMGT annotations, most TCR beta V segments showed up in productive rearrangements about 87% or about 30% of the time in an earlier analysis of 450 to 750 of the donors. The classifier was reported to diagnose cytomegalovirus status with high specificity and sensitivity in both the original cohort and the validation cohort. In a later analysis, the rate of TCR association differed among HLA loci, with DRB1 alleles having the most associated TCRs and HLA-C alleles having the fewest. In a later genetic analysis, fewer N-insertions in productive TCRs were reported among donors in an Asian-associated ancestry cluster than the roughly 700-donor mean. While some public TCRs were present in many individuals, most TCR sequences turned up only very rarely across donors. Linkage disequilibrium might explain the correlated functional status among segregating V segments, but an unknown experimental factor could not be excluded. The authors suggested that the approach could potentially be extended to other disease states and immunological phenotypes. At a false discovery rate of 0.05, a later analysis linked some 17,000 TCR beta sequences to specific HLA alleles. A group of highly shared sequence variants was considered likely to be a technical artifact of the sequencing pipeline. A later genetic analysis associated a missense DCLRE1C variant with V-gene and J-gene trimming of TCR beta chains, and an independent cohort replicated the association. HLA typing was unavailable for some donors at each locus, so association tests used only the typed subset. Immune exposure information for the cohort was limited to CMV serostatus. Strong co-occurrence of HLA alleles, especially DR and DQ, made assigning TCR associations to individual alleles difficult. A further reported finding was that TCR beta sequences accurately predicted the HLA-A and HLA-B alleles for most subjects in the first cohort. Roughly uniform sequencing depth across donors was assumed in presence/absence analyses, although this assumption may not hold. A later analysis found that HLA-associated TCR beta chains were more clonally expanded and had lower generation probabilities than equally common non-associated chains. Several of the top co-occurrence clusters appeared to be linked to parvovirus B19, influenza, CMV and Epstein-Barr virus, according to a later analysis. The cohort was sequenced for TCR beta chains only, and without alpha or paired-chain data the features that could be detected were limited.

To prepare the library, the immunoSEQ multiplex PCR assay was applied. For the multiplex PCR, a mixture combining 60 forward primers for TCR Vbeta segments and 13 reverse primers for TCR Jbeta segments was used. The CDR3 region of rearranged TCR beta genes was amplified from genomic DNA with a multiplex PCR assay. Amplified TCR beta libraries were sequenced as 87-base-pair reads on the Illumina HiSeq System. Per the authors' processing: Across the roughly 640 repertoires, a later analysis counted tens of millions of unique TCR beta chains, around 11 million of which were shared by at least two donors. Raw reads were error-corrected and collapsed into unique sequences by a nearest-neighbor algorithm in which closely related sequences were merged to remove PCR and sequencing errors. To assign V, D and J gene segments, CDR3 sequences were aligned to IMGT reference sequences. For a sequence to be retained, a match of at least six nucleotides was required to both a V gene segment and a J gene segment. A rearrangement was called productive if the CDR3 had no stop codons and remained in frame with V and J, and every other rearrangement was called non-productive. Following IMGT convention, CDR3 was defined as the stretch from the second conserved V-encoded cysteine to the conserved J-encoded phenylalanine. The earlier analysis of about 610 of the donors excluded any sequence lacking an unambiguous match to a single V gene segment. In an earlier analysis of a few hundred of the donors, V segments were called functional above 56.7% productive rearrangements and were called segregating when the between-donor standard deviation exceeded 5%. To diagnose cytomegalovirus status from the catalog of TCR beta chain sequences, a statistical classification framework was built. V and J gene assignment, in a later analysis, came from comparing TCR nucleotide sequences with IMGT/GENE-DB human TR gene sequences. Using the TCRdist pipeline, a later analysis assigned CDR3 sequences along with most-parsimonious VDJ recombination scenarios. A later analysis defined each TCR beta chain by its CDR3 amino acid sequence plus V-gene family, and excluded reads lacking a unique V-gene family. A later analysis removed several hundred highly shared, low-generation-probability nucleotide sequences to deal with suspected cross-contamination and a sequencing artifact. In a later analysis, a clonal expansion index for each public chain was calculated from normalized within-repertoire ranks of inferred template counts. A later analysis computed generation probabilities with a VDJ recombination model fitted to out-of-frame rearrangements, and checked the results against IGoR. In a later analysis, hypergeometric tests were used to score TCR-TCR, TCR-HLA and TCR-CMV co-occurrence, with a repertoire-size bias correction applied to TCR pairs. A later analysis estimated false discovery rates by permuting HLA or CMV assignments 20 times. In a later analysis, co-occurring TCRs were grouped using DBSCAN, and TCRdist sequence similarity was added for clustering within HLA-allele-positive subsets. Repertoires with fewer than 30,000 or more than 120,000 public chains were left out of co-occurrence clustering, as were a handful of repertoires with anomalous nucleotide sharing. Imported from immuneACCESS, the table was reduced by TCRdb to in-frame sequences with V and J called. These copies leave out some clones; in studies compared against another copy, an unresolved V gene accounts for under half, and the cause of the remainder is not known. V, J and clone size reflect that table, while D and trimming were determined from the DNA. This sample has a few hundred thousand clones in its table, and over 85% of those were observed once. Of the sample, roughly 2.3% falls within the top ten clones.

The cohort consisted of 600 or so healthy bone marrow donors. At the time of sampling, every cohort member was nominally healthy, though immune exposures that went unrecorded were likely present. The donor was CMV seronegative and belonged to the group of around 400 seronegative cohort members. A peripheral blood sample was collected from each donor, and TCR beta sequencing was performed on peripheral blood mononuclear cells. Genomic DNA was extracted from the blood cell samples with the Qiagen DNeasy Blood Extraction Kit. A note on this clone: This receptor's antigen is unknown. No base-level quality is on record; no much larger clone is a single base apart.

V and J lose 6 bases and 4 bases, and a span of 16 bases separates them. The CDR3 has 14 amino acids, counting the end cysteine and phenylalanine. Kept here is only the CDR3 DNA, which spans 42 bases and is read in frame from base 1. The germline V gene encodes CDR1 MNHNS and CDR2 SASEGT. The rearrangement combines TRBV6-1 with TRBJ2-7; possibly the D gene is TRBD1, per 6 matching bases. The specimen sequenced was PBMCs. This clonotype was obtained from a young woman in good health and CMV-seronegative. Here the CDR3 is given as CASRGQLSSYEQYF. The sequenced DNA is TGTGCCAGCAGAGGACAGTTAAGTTCGTACGAGCAGTACTTC.